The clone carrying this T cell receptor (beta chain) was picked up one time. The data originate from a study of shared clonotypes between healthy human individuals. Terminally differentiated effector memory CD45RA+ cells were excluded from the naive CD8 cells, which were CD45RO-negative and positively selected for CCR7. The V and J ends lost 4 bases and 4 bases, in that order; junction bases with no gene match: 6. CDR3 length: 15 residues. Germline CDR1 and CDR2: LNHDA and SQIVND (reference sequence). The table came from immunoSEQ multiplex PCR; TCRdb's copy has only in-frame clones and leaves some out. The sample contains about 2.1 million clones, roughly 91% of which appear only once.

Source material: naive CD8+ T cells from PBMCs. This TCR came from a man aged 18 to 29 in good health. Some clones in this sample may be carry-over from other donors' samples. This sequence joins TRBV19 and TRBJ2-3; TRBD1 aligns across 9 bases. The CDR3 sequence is CASSTGTGWADTQYF. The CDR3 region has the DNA TGTGCCAGTAGTACAGGGACAGGGTGGGCAGATACGCAGTATTTT.